What follows describes a single TCR beta chain. This clone has just one count. What antigen it recognizes has not been identified. Base qualities were left out, and no much larger clone turns up one base away. The data originate from a study of blood T cell repertoires in COVID-19 (dated by TCRdb to the early 2020s). About the study as a whole: Samples from collaborators originated in the United States, Italy and Spain and spanned both the acute and convalescent phases of COVID-19. The material from the prospective study consisted of cDNA or gDNA derived from T cells, B-cell-depleted T cells, or PBMCs. Deeply sampled blood TCRbeta repertoires from subjects exposed to, actively infected with, or recovered from COVID-19 were included in the dataset. The repertoires were released in a freely available public database meant as a resource for research on the immune response to SARS-CoV-2. The samples were drawn from two sources: the first 160 participants of the ongoing ImmuneRACE study, and about 1,300 subjects contributed by 6 global collaborators. Nearly every sample came with metadata listing a de-identified subject ID, COVID-19 status, age in years and sex. Where HLA class I and class II types were available, the types were taken from metadata supplied by the sample provider, not from assay-based typing.

The immunoSEQ Assay, a bias-controlled multiplex PCR, was used to amplify TCRbeta CDR3 regions from genomic DNA. The published analysis was carried out like this. Nucleated cell counts per sample were estimated from amplification of reference gene primers within the assay. To quantify the absolute abundance of each unique TCRbeta CDR3 rearrangement, sequence reads were collapsed and filtered. For each sample, productive Simpson clonality was calculated as the square root of Simpson's diversity index across productive rearrangements. The immuneACCESS repertoire file appears here via TCRdb, limited to in-frame rearrangements. These files lack a portion of the clones; in checked studies, under half of the deficit traces to unresolved V genes, and the cause of the others is not known. Clonal size and the V and J genes are those of that table, whereas D and trimming came from the DNA. Here the sample has tens of thousands of clones; 70% to 90% occur a single time. More than 5.5% of the sample belongs to the ten largest clones.

Overall study results and their limits: The quantity of clinical and demographic metadata differed by source and by participant and was supplied without curation.

From the cysteine up to the phenylalanine, the CDR3 has a length of 16 residues. The retained sequence is limited to the CDR3, 48 bases, with the frame set at the first base. V is shortened by 2 bases, J by 4 bases, and the region joining them spans 17 bases. CDR1 and CDR2 (KGHSH, LQKENI) derive from the germline V gene. Whole blood was collected in K2EDTA tubes by collaborating institutions according to the institutions' own protocols. For TCRbeta analysis, collaborators shipped samples in one of three forms: frozen whole blood, isolated PBMCs, or DNA extracted from either of those sample types. Material: peripheral blood. This TCR derives from an elderly woman with acute or convalescent COVID-19. The V and J genes are TRBV18 and TRBJ1-1, with no D gene named confidently. The nucleotide sequence is given as TGTGCCAGCTCACCAGAGACAAACAACCAACCCACTGAAGCTTTCTTT. Its amino acids are CASSPETNNQPTEAFF.